This entry concerns a single T cell receptor (beta chain). Sequenced by immunoSEQ multiplex PCR; TCRdb stores in-frame clones only, minus some. The data contain 300,000 to 450,000 clones, around 87% of them seen just once; the ten biggest clones take up around 9.3%. These data come from a study of blood T cell repertoires in COVID-19. V lost 5 bases and J lost 4; bases outside the gene matches: 4. The CDR3 runs to 14 residues. Germline V gene data show CDR1 as SGHRS and CDR2 as YFSETQ. The TCR sequence derives from a woman aged 25 to 39 with COVID-19, enrolled during active disease. The V call is TRBV5-1, the J call TRBJ2-5; the match to TRBD2 covers 11 bases. The sample taken for sequencing was peripheral blood. CDR3 nucleotides: TGCGCCAGCAGTTCTAGCGGGAGGAGAGAGACCCAGTACTTC. This translates into CASSSSGRRETQYF.